This TCR beta chain was retrieved from a study of shared T cell receptors in the human thymus. The protocol was immunoSEQ multiplex PCR, while the TCRdb copy is restricted to in-frame clones and leaves out a portion. The sample has 640,000 or so clones; around 87% are singletons. Germline V gene lookup returns CDR1 SNHLY and CDR2 FYNNEI. Trimming took 4 bases from V and 6 from J; bases not matched to a gene: 2. This CDR3 has 12 residues. The same data also contributed to another study, on human thymus T cells. That paper states: The thymus tissue came from resections taken during corrective heart surgery. Related research examined unrelated individuals and reported that their thymic repertoires overlapped highly.

Sequenced: thymocytes. The J gene is TRBJ1-2, the V gene TRBV2, with 7 bases matching TRBD1. The sequence was obtained from a boy under two years old with a congenital heart defect. CDR3 sequence: CASSGQGDGYTF. The CDR3 DNA reads TGTGCCAGCAGTGGACAGGGTGATGGCTACACCTTC.